The present entry profiles one TCR beta chain with its context. Its antigen remains unidentified. The germline V gene has CDR1 MNHEY and CDR2 SMNVEV (reference sequence). The CDR3 length is 13 residues. Trimming removed 8 bases at V and 4 bases at J, with 12 bases between. The record originates from a study of cytomegalovirus exposure and HLA in healthy donors. Study observations and caveats: Using the classifier, cytomegalovirus status was reportedly diagnosed with high specificity and sensitivity. In a later analysis, across HLA loci, associated TCR counts were highest for DRB1, lowest for HLA-C. In the analysis, some V segments, TRBV6-2 and TRBV6-3 included, were excluded as indistinguishable.

Both 60 Vbeta primers and 13 Jbeta primers went into the PCR. The protocol was immunoSEQ multiplex PCR, while the TCRdb copy is restricted to in-frame clones and leaves out a portion. This table has some 190,000 clones, approximately 80% appearing once. What was sequenced was PBMCs. This clonotype was sampled from a girl aged 10-17 years in good health and CMV-seropositive. The gene calls are TRBV27 and TRBJ2-1; TRBD2 is a possible D gene (6 bases). As DNA, the CDR3 is TGTGCCAGCCAATTCGGGACTTACAATGAGCAGTTCTTC. Protein sequence: CASQFGTYNEQFF.